The source of this TCR beta chain is a study of TIL therapy for anti-PD-1-resistant metastatic lung cancer. This was the immunoSEQ v3 assay. Some clones are missing from TCRdb's copy, which holds only in-frame ones; the method was immunoSEQ multiplex PCR. The sample has 36,000 or so clones; about 70% are singletons. Trimming took 6 bases from V and 3 from J, leaving 15 bases between them. Per the germline V gene, CDR1 is MNHEY and CDR2 is SVGAGI. The CDR3 covers 14 residues. Time point in this sample: pre-treatment sample, taken before nivolumab and TIL therapy. The V gene is TRBV6-5, the J gene TRBJ2-7; D unclear. The TCR sequence derives from a person between 25 and 80 years old with non-small cell lung cancer. The material was blood, obtained at baseline. The CDR3 coding sequence is TGTGCCAGCAGGGTCGAGCTCTTAAGCTACGAGCAGTACTTC. Encoded protein: CASRVELLSYEQYF.